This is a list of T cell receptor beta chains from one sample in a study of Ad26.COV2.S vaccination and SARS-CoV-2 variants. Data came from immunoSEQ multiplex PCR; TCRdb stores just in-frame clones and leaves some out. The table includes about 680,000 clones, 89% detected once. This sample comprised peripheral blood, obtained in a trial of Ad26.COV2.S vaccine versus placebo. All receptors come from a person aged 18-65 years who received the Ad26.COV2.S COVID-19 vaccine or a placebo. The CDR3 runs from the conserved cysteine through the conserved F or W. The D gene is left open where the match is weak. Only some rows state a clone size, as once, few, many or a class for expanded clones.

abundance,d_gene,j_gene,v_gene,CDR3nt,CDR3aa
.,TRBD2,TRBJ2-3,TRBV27,TGTGCCAGCAGTTCGGTAGCGGGACAAGATACGCAGTATTTT,CASSSVAGQDTQYF
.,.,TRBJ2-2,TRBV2,TGTGCCAGCTCGGGGCCTCCTACGACCGGGGAGCTGTTTTTT,CASSGPPTTGELFF
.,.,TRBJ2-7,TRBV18,TGTGCCAGCTCACCAGAGTACTACGAGCAGTACTTC,CASSPEYYEQYF
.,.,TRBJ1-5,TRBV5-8,TGTGCCAGCAGCTTGGTTATTATCAATCAGCCCCAGCATTTT,CASSLVIINQPQHF
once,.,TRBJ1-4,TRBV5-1,TGCGCCAGCAGCTCCACCGGGGACTCCACTAATGAAAAACTGTTTTTT,CASSSTGDSTNEKLFF
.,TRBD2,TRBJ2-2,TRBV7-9,TGTGCCAGCAGCCCCCGGGGGGGGAACTCCGGGGAGCTGTTTTTT,CASSPRGGNSGELFF
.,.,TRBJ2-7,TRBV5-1,TGCGCCAGCAGCCGGGACCTGAGCTCCTACGAGCAGTACTTC,CASSRDLSSYEQYF
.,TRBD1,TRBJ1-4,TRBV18,TGTGCCAGCTCACCACCACCCCGCTTGGACAGGGGCAGTGAAAAACTGTTTTTT,CASSPPPRLDRGSEKLFF
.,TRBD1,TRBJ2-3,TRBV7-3,TGTGCCAGCAGTGGACAGGGAGGCTCTAATACGCAGTATTTT,CASSGQGGSNTQYF
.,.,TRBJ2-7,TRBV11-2,TGTGCCAGCAGCGCCGTCGGCTACGAGCAGTACTTC,CASSAVGYEQYF
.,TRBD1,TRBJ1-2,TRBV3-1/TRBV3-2,TGTGCCAGCAGCGCTCCCGGGACAGGGGGCTTGTGCACCTTC,CASSAPGTGGLCTF
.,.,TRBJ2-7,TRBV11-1,TGTGCCAGCAGCTTTTTGTCGGACGGCTACTACGAGCAGTACTTC,CASSFLSDGYYEQYF
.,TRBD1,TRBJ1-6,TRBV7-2,TGTGCCAGCAGCCCCGGGGGACAGATTAATTCACCCCTCCACTTT,CASSPGGQINSPLHF
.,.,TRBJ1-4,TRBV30,TGTGCCTGGAGTGACCACCGGAATGAAAAACTGTTTTTT,CAWSDHRNEKLFF
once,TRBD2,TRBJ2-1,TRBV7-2,TGTGCCAGCAGCTGGACTAGCGGGGGCAATGAGCAGTTCTTC,CASSWTSGGNEQFF
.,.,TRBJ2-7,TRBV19,TGTGCCAGTAGTAGCCTCCAGCCGGGGTCCTACGAGCAGTACTTC,CASSSLQPGSYEQYF
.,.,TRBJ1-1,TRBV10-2,TGCGCCAGCAGTGAGAGGGGTTCTAACACTGAAGCTTTCTTT,CASSERGSNTEAFF
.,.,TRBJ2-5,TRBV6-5,TGTGCCAGCTGCCGACCGGGCCTCCAAGAGACCCAGTACTTC,CASCRPGLQETQYF
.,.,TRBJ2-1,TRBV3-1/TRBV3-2,TGTGCCAGCAGCCAAGTGCGGGGCTCCTACAATGAGCAGTTCTTC,CASSQVRGSYNEQFF
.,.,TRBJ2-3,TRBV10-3,TGTGCCATCAGGGTCACAGATACGCAGTATTTT,CAIRVTDTQYF
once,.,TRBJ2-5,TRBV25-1,TGTGCCAGCAGTGAGGGGGGGGGCGCGGAGACCCAGTACTTC,CASSEGGGAETQYF
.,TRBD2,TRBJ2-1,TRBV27,TGTGCCAGCAGCCCCCGACGGCTAGCGGGAGGTGGGTTCTACAATGAGCAGTTCTTC,CASSPRRLAGGGFYNEQFF
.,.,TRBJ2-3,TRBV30,TGTGCCTGGAGTATGACAGTGGTCACAGATACGCAGTATTTT,CAWSMTVVTDTQYF
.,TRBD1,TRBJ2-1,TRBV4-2,TGTGCCAGCAGCCAAGTCCTACAGGGGGCTTACAATGAGCAGTTCTTC,CASSQVLQGAYNEQFF
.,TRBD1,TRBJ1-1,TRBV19,TGTGCCAGTCGAACAGGGGGAAGTACTGAAGCTTTCTTT,CASRTGGSTEAFF
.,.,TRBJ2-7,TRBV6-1,TGTGCCAGCAGTGAAGAGACTAGGAGGTACGAGCAGTACTTC,CASSEETRRYEQYF
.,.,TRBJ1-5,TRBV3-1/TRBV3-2,TGTGCCAGCAGCCAAGGTGGGGGGACGGGGGCCCAGCATTTT,CASSQGGGTGAQHF
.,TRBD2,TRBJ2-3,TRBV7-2,TGTGCCAGCAGCTCAGCTAGCGGGAGTCGTGTAGATACGCAGTATTTT,CASSSASGSRVDTQYF
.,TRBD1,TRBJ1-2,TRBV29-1,TGCAGCGCCCGGGACAGGACTAACTATGGCTACACCTTC,CSARDRTNYGYTF
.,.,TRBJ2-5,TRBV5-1,TGCGCCAGCAGCTTCCCGACAGGACAAGAGACCCAGTACTTC,CASSFPTGQETQYF
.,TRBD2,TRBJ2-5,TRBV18,TGTGCCAGCTCACCAGGGACTAGCGGGACGGGGCAAGAGACCCAGTACTTC,CASSPGTSGTGQETQYF
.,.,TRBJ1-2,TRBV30,TGTGCCTGGATGGGGGGGCCTAACTATGGCTACACCTTC,CAWMGGPNYGYTF
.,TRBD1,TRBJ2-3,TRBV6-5,TGTGCCAGCAGTAACAGGGGCGCGGGAGATACGCAGTATTTT,CASSNRGAGDTQYF
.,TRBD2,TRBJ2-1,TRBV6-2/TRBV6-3,TGTGCCAGCAGTCACTCACCCTCCCAGCGGGGGGGCCTAAATGAGCAGTTCTTC,CASSHSPSQRGGLNEQFF
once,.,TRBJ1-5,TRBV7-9,TGTGCCAGCAGCCCCGGAGGTCAGCCCCAGCATTTT,CASSPGGQPQHF
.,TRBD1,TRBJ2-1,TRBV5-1,TGCGCCAGCAGCTTGCTCCCCGTCAGGGGGAAGTCGGATTACAATGAGCAGTTCTTC,CASSLLPVRGKSDYNEQFF
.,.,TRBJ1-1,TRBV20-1,TGCAGTGCTCTCCTAAACACTGAAGCTTTCTTT,CSALLNTEAFF
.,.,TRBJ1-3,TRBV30,TGTGCCTGTCAGGGAAGCTCTGGAAACACCATATATTTT,CACQGSSGNTIYF
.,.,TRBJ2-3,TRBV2,TGTGCCAGCAAGACGGCAGGGGTTGGAGATACGCAGTATTTT,CASKTAGVGDTQYF
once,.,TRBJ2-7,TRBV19,TGTGCCAGTAGTATAGATAGGCCAGGTGGCTACGAGCAGTACTTC,CASSIDRPGGYEQYF
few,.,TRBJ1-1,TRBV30,TGTGCCTGGAGAGAGAGCTTGAGGACGGGTCTGTGGTACGCTGAAGCTTTCTTT,CAWRESLRTGLWYAEAFF
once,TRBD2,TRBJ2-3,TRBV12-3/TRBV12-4,TGTGCCAGCACCACGGGGGGGGATACGCAGTATTTT,CASTTGGDTQYF
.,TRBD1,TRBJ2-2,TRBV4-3,TGCGCCAGCGGTGACAGGGGAGACGGGGAGCTGTTTTTT,CASGDRGDGELFF
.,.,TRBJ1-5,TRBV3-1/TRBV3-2,TGTGCCAGCAGCCCCCCCCCGGGGCCCCGGACCGATCAGCCCCAGCATTTT,CASSPPPGPRTDQPQHF
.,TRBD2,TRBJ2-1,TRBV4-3,TGCGCCAGCAGCCGGGCGGGGGGGAACAATGAGCAGTTCTTC,CASSRAGGNNEQFF
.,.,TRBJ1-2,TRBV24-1,TGTGCCACCAGTGATCCGGGCCTTGGCTACACCTTC,CATSDPGLGYTF
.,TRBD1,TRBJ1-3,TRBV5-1,TGCGCCAGCAGCTTTGGTCAGGGGGCCGGAGACACCATATATTTT,CASSFGQGAGDTIYF
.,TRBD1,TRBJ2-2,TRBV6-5,TGTGCCAGCGGACAGGGGTACACCGGGGAGCTGTTTTTT,CASGQGYTGELFF
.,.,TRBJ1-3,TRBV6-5,TGTGCCAGCAGCTTCGACGTCACCTCTGGAAACACCATATATTTT,CASSFDVTSGNTIYF
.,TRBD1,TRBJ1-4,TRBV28,TGTGCCAGCAGTTCCCGGACAGGCCGGAACGAAAAACTGTTTTTT,CASSSRTGRNEKLFF
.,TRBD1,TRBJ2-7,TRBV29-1,TGCAGCGTCTTGACAGGGGTGGACTACGAGCAGTACTTC,CSVLTGVDYEQYF
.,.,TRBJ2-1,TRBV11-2,TGTGCCAGCAGCTTAGCCCACTACAATGAGCAGTTCTTC,CASSLAHYNEQFF
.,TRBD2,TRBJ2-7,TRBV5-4,TGTGCCAGCAGCTCCGCGGGAGAAAGGATGTACGAGCAGTACTTC,CASSSAGERMYEQYF